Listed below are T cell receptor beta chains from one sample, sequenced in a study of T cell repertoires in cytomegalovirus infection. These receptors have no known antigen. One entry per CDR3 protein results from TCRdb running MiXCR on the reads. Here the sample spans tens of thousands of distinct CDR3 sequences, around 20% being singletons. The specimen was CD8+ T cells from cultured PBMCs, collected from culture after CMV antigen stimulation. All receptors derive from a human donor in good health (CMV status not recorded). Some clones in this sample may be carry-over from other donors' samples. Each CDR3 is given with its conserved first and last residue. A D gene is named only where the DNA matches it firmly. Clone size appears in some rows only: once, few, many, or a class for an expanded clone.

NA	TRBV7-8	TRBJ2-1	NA	TGTGCCAGCAGCTTAAAGGTGAGCGGCCTAAAGGTAGATGAGCAGTTCTTC	CASSLKVSGLKVDEQFF
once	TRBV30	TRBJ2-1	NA	TGTGCCTGGAGAGGATGGGGGGCGGGAAATGAGCAGTTCTTC	CAWRGWGAGNEQFF
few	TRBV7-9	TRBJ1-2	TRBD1	TGTGCCAGCAGCCGGACAGGGCGCCACTATGGCTACACCTTC	CASSRTGRHYGYTF
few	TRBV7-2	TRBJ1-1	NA	TGTGCCAGCAGCTTAGCAACCAGGGGAAGTACTGAAGCTTTCTTT	CASSLATRGSTEAFF
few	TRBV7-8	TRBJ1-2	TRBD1	TGTGCCAGCAGCTTATGGGTGGCAGGGGGAGACTATGGCTACACCTTC	CASSLWVAGGDYGYTF
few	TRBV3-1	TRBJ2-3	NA	TGTGCCAGCAGCCGTACAGAGGGGAGTGGAGATACGCAGTATTTT	CASSRTEGSGDTQYF
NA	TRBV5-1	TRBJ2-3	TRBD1	TGCGCCAGCAGCTCTGGGACAGGGGGTTCAGATACGCAGTATTTT	CASSSGTGGSDTQYF
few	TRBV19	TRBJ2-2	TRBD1	TGTGCCACGCAAGACAGGGGGATTGCCGGGGAGCTGTTTTTT	CATQDRGIAGELFF
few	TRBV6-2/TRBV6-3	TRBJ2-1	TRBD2	TGTGCCAGCAGTTACTCTTTTAGTACCGGGACTAGCGACAATGAGCAGTTCTTC	CASSYSFSTGTSDNEQFF
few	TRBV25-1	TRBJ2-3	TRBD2	TGTGCCAGCAGTAAGGTACCCGGGGGGGCCACAGATACGCAGTATTTT	CASSKVPGGATDTQYF
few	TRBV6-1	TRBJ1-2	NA	TGTGCCAGCAGTGAAGCTGGATCAGGGGCTAACTATGGCTACACCTTC	CASSEAGSGANYGYTF
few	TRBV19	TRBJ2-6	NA	TGTGCCAGTAGTATTGCCATAGCTAGGGCCAACGTCCTGACTTTC	CASSIAIARANVLTF
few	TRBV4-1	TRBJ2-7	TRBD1	TGCGCCAGCAGCCAAAAGGACAGGGGGGGTGACGAGCAGTACTTC	CASSQKDRGGDEQYF
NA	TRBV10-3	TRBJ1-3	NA	TGTGCCATCAGTGAGTCAGGGACACACATCATATATTTT	CAISESGTHIIYF
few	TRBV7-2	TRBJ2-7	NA	TGTGCCAGCAGCTTAAAAGGGGGGGTGGCGGAGCAGTACTTC	CASSLKGGVAEQYF
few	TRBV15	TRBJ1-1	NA	TGTGCCACCAGCAGAGAGGCTCCCCGGGGGGGAGAGGACACTGAAGCTTTCTTT	CATSREAPRGGEDTEAFF
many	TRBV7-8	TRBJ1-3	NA	TGTGCCAGCAGCTTAGGGGTGGGCAGTGGAAACACCATATATTTT	CASSLGVGSGNTIYF
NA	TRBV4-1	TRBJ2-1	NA	TGCGCCAGCAGCCAAGATCGAGGGCATGAGCAGTTCTTC	CASSQDRGHEQFF
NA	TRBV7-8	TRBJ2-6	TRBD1	TGTGCCAGCAGCCGAAGGGGGGGACAGGGTGTGGACGGGGCCAACGTCCTGACTTTC	CASSRRGGQGVDGANVLTF
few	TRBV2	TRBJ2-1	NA	TGTGCCAGCAGTGACGCGGAGAGAAATGAGCAGTTCTTC	CASSDAERNEQFF
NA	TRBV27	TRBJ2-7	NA	TGTGCCAGCAGTTTATCCAGGGGCTACGAGCAGTACTTC	CASSLSRGYEQYF
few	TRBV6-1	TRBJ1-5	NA	TGTGCCAGCAGCGCAGGGGCCGGACAGCCCCAGCATTTT	CASSAGAGQPQHF
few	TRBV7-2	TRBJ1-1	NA	TGTGCCAGCAGCTTAGTTGGGGTTGGCACTGAAGCTTTCTTT	CASSLVGVGTEAFF
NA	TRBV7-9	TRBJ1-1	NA	TGTGCCAGCAGCTTAGGGGGGTTGGGGGGGAACACTGAAGCTTTCTTT	CASSLGGLGGNTEAFF
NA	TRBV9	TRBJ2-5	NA	TGTGCCAGCAGCGTAGATGGGGAGACCCAGTACTTC	CASSVDGETQYF
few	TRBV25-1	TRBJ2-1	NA	TGTGCCAGCAGTGGTTCCTACAATGAGCAGTTCTTC	CASSGSYNEQFF
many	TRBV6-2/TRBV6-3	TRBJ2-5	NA	TGTGCCAGCGGTGGGCTGCAGGGCCAAGAGACCCAGTACTTC	CASGGLQGQETQYF
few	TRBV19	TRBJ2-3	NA	TGTGCCAGTAGTCTCCCGGCAGGAGAGGCTACAGATACGCAGTATTTT	CASSLPAGEATDTQYF
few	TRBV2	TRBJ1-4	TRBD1	TGTGCCAGCAGGGGACAGGGTGATGAAAAACTGTTTTTT	CASRGQGDEKLFF
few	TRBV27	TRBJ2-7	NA	TGTGCCAGCAGTTCAATATACCCCCGAGGACGTAAGAGCTCCTACGAGCAGTACTTC	CASSSIYPRGRKSSYEQYF
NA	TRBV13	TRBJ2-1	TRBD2	TGTGCCAGCAGCTACCGGGACTACTCCTACAATGAGCAGTTCTTC	CASSYRDYSYNEQFF
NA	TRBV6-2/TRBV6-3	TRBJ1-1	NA	TGTGCCAGCAGTTACGAGAGACGTAGGGGACCGAACACTGAAGCTTTCTTT	CASSYERRRGPNTEAFF
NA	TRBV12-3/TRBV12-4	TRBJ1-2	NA	TGTGCCAGCAGTTTACCTTGGGGTGTCATCTATGGCTACACCTTC	CASSLPWGVIYGYTF
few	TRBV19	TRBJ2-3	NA	TGTGCCAGTAGTGCCCGGGACACCTCTAGCACAGATACGCAGTATTTT	CASSARDTSSTDTQYF
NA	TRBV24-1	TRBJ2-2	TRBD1	TGTGCCACCAGTGACCGGGACAGGGGGCAGAACACCGGGGAGCTGTTTTTT	CATSDRDRGQNTGELFF
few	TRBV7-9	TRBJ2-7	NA	TGTGCCAGCAGCCCAAGAGGGGGGGGCGCGTATTACGAGCAGTACTTC	CASSPRGGGAYYEQYF
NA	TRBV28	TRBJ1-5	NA	TGTGCCAGCAAGGAGTTCAGGGAGTATAGCAATCAGCCCCAGCATTTT	CASKEFREYSNQPQHF
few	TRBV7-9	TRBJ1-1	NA	TGTGCCAGCAGCTTTCCCGGGACACCGAACACTGAAGCTTTCTTT	CASSFPGTPNTEAFF
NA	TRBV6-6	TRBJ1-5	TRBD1	TGTGCCAGCAGTTACCCCAGGACAGGGGGGGTTAGCAATCAGCCCCAGCATTTT	CASSYPRTGGVSNQPQHF
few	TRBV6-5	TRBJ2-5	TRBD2	TGTGCCAGCATGCTAGCGGGGGGTATAGAGACCCAGTACTTC	CASMLAGGIETQYF
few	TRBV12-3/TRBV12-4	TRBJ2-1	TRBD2	TGTGCCAGCAGTTTCCTAGCGGGGGGGCTTGGGAATGAGCAGTTCTTC	CASSFLAGGLGNEQFF
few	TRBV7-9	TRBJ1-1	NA	TGTGCCAGCAGCCCGCGACAGGCTCTATTGGATGAAGCTTTCTTT	CASSPRQALLDEAFF
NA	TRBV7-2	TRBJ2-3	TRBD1	TGTGCCAGCAGCCGACCTGGTACAGGGGAAGGAGGCGTCACAGATACGCAGTATTTT	CASSRPGTGEGGVTDTQYF
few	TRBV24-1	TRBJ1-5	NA	TGTGCCACCAGTGATCGATATAGCAATCAGCTCCAGCATTTT	CATSDRYSNQLQHF
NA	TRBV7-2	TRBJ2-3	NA	TGTGCCAGCAGCTTAGTTGGCGGATTCACAGATACGCAGTATTTT	CASSLVGGFTDTQYF